This T cell receptor beta chain comes out of a study of blood T cell repertoires in COVID-19. Study at large: COVID-19 samples, acute and convalescent, were from the United States, Italy and Spain. T cells, B-cell-depleted T cells, or PBMCs provided the cDNA or gDNA that served as material.

In regard to this clone: One end of the junction does not line up with germline, which may come from a read error.

The CDR3 covers 15 residues. Per germline, CDR1 MNHEY and CDR2 SMNVEV (reference sequence). Authors' data handling: Estimation of nucleated cell counts relied on the amplification of reference gene primers. The assay was immunoSEQ multiplex PCR, and TCRdb's table has in-frame clones only and misses some. The DNA was the basis for D and trimming; V, J and clone size are from that table. Here the sample spans roughly 60,000 clones, roughly 85% being singletons. This clonotype was obtained from a human donor in a cohort sampled during active COVID-19. Material for sequencing was peripheral blood. The chain combines TRBV27 with TRBJ1-2; TRBD1 matches at 9 bases. For the CDR3, the DNA is TGTGCCAGCAGTCTATCGGGACAGGGTTCGCGGGGCTACACCTTC. Its translation: CASSLSGQGSRGYTF.